This TCR beta chain was found in a study of cytomegalovirus exposure and HLA in healthy donors. Study-wide background: A previous analysis identified approximately 120 million unique TCR beta sequences derived from about 180 million T cells. The study's findings and limits: Exclusion as indistinguishable affected some V segments, including TRBV6-2 and TRBV6-3. A previous analysis found most TCR beta V segments productive roughly 90% or roughly 30% of the time. Generally TCR sequences proved uncommon, though certain public TCRs appeared in numerous donors.

Of note for this clone: Antigen unknown.

With 60 Vbeta and 13 Jbeta primers, the PCR was carried out. Here immunoSEQ multiplex PCR was the method, and the copy in TCRdb shows in-frame clones only, minus some. The repertoire holds about 190,000 clones, with approximately 70% as singletons. CDR1 and CDR2 (germline): SGHAT, FQNNGV. This CDR3 spans 15 amino acids. V lost 1 base to trimming and J lost 4 bases, with 13 bases between them. V gene TRBV11-2 combines with J gene TRBJ2-5, with D possibly matching TRBD1 (5 bases). Sequencing was done on a sample of PBMCs. The sequence was collected from a woman under 40 in good health and CMV-seropositive. CDR3 coding DNA: TGTGCCAGCAGCTTAGGCCCAGGGAAGGCAGAGACCCAGTACTTC. Its protein product is CASSLGPGKAETQYF.